The present TCR beta chain was sequenced within a study of blood T cell repertoires in COVID-19. About the study: The United States, Italy and Spain supplied acute and convalescent COVID-19 samples. From T cells, B-cell-depleted T cells, or PBMCs came the material, which was cDNA or gDNA.

The V gene end was trimmed by 5 bases and the J gene end by 7 bases; junction bases not matched to a gene: 7. Germline V gene data show CDR1 as SEHNR and CDR2 as FQNEAQ (reference sequence). The CDR3 is made up of 15 amino acids. Per the authors' pipeline: Reference gene primer amplification yielded estimated nucleated cell counts. Repertoires were generated with immunoSEQ multiplex PCR, while TCRdb's copy carries only in-frame clones and drops some. D and trimming were read from the DNA, whereas the V and J calls and clone size are those reported in that table. The table records over 300,000 clones, roughly 90% of them present only once.

The sample comprised peripheral blood. The source of this sequence is a man in his forties with acute or convalescent COVID-19. The J gene is TRBJ2-1, the V gene TRBV7-9; 11 bases map to TRBD2. The CDR3: CASSILAGGPNEQFF. In DNA, the CDR3 is TGTGCCAGCAGCATATTAGCGGGAGGGCCGAATGAGCAGTTCTTC.